This T cell receptor beta chain was captured by sequencing in a study of cytomegalovirus exposure and HLA in healthy donors. Overall study context: HLA-typed donors contributed approximately 92 million unique TCRs, which were held in an early data release. Of 350 to 400 genotyped donors, around 80% grouped in the Caucasian-associated ancestry cluster.

The trim removed 4 bases at V and 7 bases at J, leaving 4 bases unmatched. The CDR3 sequence is 13 residues long. CDR1 and CDR2 from the germline V gene are SGHKS and YYEKEE (reference sequence). A multiplex PCR was run with 60 Vbeta primers and 13 Jbeta primers. Profiling relied on immunoSEQ multiplex PCR, and the TCRdb table lists in-frame clones only, not all of them. The table records about 140,000 clones, almost 85% of them present only once. The specimen sequenced was PBMCs. This chain uses TRBV5-5 with TRBJ1-4; 7 bases fit TRBD1. The sequence derives from a middle-aged woman in good health and CMV-seronegative. DNA of the CDR3: TGTGCCAGCAGCCAGGGGGTGACTGAAAAACTGTTTTTT. Its translation is CASSQGVTEKLFF.